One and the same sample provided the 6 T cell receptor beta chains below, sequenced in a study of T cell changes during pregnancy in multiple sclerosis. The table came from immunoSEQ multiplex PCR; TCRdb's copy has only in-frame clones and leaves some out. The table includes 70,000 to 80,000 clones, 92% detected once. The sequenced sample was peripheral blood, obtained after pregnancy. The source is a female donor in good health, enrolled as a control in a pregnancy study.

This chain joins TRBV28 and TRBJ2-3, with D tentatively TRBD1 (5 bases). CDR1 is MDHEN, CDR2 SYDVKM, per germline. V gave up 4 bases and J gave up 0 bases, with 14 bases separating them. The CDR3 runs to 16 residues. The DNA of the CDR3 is TGTGCCAGCAGTTCCCAGACAGCCTTTAGCACAGATACGCAGTATTTT. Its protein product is CASSSQTAFSTDTQYF.

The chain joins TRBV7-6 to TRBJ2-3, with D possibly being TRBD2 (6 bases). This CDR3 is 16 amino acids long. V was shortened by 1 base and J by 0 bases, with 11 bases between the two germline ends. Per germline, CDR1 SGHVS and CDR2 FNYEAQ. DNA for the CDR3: TGTGCCAGCAGCTTAGATTCCAGCGGGAGCACAGATACGCAGTATTTT. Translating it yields CASSLDSSGSTDTQYF. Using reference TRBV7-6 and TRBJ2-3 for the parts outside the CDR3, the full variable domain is GAGVSQSPRYKVTKRGQDVALRCDPISGHVSLYWYRQALGQGPEFLTYFNYEAQQDKSGLPNDRFSAERPEGSISTLTIQRTEQRDSAMYRCASSLDSSGSTDTQYFGPGTRLTVL.

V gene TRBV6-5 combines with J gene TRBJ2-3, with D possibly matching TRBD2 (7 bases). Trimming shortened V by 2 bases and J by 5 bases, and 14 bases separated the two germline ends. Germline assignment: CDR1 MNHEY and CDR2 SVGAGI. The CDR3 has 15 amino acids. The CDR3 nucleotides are TGTGCCAGCAGTTACCGGGAAGGGGGGGGAGATACGCAGTATTTT. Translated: CASSYREGGGDTQYF.

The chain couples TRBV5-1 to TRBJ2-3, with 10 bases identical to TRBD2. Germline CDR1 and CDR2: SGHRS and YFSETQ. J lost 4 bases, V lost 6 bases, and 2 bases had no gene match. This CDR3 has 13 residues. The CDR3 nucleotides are TGCGCCAGCACTAGCGGGGGTGCAGATACGCAGTATTTT. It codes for CASTSGGADTQYF.

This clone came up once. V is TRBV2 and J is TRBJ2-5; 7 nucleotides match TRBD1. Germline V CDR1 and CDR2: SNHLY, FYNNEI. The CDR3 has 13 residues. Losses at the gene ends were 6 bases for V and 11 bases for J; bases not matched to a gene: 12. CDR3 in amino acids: CASSPGGLGEQYF. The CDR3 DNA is TGTGCCAGCAGCCCAGGGGGTTTGGGGGAGCAGTACTTC.

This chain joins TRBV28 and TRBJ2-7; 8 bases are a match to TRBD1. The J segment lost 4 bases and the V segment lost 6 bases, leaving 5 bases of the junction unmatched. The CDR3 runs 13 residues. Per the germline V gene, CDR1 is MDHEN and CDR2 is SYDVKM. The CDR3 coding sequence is TGTGCCAGCAGCTCCGGACAGGGATACGAGCAGTACTTC. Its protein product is CASSSGQGYEQYF.